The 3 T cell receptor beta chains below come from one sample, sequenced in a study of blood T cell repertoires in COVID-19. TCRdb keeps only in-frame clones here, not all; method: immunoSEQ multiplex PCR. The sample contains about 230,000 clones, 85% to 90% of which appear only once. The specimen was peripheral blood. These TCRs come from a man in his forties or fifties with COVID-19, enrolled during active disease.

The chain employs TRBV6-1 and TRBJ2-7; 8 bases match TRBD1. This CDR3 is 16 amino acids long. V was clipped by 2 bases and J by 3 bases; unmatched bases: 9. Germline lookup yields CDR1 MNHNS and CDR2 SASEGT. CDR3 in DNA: TGTGCCAGCAGTGAACCGACAGGGGATGTTTTCTACGAGCAGTACTTC. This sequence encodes CASSEPTGDVFYEQYF.

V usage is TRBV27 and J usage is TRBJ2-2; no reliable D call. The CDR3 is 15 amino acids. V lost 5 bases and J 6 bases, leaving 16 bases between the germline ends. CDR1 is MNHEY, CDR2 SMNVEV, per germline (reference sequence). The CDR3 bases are TGTGCCAGCAGTACGTGGGCTCTCAGCCCCGGGGAGCTGTTTTTT. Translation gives CASSTWALSPGELFF.

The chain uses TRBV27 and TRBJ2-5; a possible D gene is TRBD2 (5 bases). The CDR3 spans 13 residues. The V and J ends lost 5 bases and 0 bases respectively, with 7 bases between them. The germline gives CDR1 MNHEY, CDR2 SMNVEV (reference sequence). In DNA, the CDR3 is TGTGCCAGCAGTGGGAGTTACCAAGAGACCCAGTACTTC. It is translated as CASSGSYQETQYF.